These T cell receptor beta chains were read from a single sample in a study of T cells in Graves' hyperthyroidism and ophthalmopathy. In TCRdb, the multiplex PCR reads were re-called with MiXCR into one record per CDR3 protein. The sample includes roughly 400,000 distinct CDR3 sequences, approximately 25% of them seen just once. The specimen sequenced was blood. Source of these receptors: a man aged 45-65 years with Graves' hyperthyroidism. CDR3s include the opening cysteine and the closing phenylalanine or tryptophan. A D gene is named only where the DNA matches it firmly. Only some rows state a clone size, as once, few, many or a class for expanded clones.

CDR3 length	V gene	clone size	J gene	D gene	CDR3 DNA	CDR3 protein
12	TRBV12-3/TRBV12-4	few	TRBJ2-7	.	TGTGCCAGCAGTTTATATCCGCGGGAGCAGTACTTC	CASSLYPREQYF
16	TRBV7-9	few	TRBJ2-2	.	TGTGCCAGCAGTTTCGGGGTCCCAGGGGTGACCGGGGAGCTGTTTTTT	CASSFGVPGVTGELFF
13	TRBV3-1	many	TRBJ2-7	.	TGTGCCAGCAGCCCCGGGGCCAACTACGAGCAGTACTTC	CASSPGANYEQYF
17	TRBV29-1	.	TRBJ2-5	TRBD2	TGCAGCGTTGGGGCCGGGACTAGCGATATGGGGCAAGAGACCCAGTACTTC	CSVGAGTSDMGQETQYF
15	TRBV5-1	.	TRBJ2-7	.	TGCGCCAGCAGCTTGTTCGGGGTAAGCTCCTACGAGCAGTACTTC	CASSLFGVSSYEQYF
14	TRBV30	few	TRBJ2-7	TRBD1	TGTGCCTGGAGTACCGGACAGGGGTGGTACGAGCAGTACTTC	CAWSTGQGWYEQYF
13	TRBV12-3/TRBV12-4	few	TRBJ2-7	TRBD2	TGTGCCAGCAGTCCTAGCGGGTACTACGAGCAGTACTTC	CASSPSGYYEQYF
15	TRBV14	.	TRBJ1-2	.	TGTGCCAGCAGCCAAGATCAGGGGCCTCACTATGGCTACACCTTC	CASSQDQGPHYGYTF
12	TRBV5-6	once	TRBJ2-7	.	TGTGCCAGCAGCTTGGGTTACTTCGAGCAGTACTTC	CASSLGYFEQYF
15	TRBV12-3/TRBV12-4	many	TRBJ2-3	.	TGTGCCAGCAGTTTAGAGGGCGGAAACACAGATACGCAGTATTTT	CASSLEGGNTDTQYF
15	TRBV6-1	.	TRBJ2-7	TRBD1	TGTGCCAGCACCAGCCCGGGACAGGGCGTTTACGAGCAGTACTTC	CASTSPGQGVYEQYF
15	TRBV27	.	TRBJ2-1	.	TGTGCCAGCAGTCTCTCCGGGACACTGTACAATGAGCAGTTCTTC	CASSLSGTLYNEQFF
15	TRBV3-1	few	TRBJ2-5	.	TGTGCCAGCAGCCAAGGGCAAGGGCCCCAAGAGACCCAGTACTTC	CASSQGQGPQETQYF
12	TRBV5-1	few	TRBJ2-3	.	TGCGCCAGCAGCTTGGCCGGGAATACGCAGTATTTT	CASSLAGNTQYF
17	TRBV6-5	.	TRBJ2-4	.	TGTGCCAGCAGTTACGGTGGGGCCTGGGGAGCCAAAAACATTCAGTACTTC	CASSYGGAWGAKNIQYF
17	TRBV28	many	TRBJ1-4	TRBD1	TGTGCCAGCAGTTTGCAACTCGATGACAGGGGTAGGGAAAAACTGTTTTTT	CASSLQLDDRGREKLFF
16	TRBV5-6	few	TRBJ2-5	TRBD2	TGTGCCAGCAGCTTGGGGTCTAGCGGGAGTGGAGAGACCCAGTACTTC	CASSLGSSGSGETQYF
15	TRBV6-2/TRBV6-3	.	TRBJ1-1	TRBD1	TGTGCCAGCAGTTACTACAGGGGGCTGATCACTGAAGCTTTCTTT	CASSYYRGLITEAFF
15	TRBV6-6	.	TRBJ1-5	.	TGTGCCAGCAGTTACTCAGAAGGGGCGGGTCAGCCCCAGCATTTT	CASSYSEGAGQPQHF
15	TRBV19	few	TRBJ1-5	TRBD1	TGTGCCAGTAGTAGCTTAGGACAGGGGAATCAGCCCCAGCATTTT	CASSSLGQGNQPQHF
15	TRBV12-5	.	TRBJ2-1	.	TGTGCTAGTGGTTTGACCCGGGGCGGGGACAATGAGCAGTTCTTC	CASGLTRGGDNEQFF
12	TRBV20-1	many	TRBJ2-5	.	TGCAGTGCTAGAGTGTACCAAGAGACCCAGTACTTC	CSARVYQETQYF
15	TRBV3-1	few	TRBJ2-6	.	TGTGCCAGCGGCCTCAGGGGCTCTGGGGCCAACGTCCTGACTTTC	CASGLRGSGANVLTF
13	TRBV6-2/TRBV6-3	many	TRBJ2-5	.	TGTGCCAGCAGTTTAGGGAAATGGGAGACCCAGTACTTC	CASSLGKWETQYF
15	TRBV27	many	TRBJ1-1	TRBD1	TGTGCCAGCAGTCCCCGGGACAGGGGGCTACCTGAAGCTTTCTTT	CASSPRDRGLPEAFF
15	TRBV9	.	TRBJ2-4	TRBD2	TGTGCCAGCAGCGTAGATGGGACTAGCGGGGGAATTCAGTACTTC	CASSVDGTSGGIQYF
17	TRBV3-1	few	TRBJ2-3	.	TGTGCCAGCAGCCAAGGGGGAGGGGGAGTCAGCACAGATACGCAGTATTTT	CASSQGGGGVSTDTQYF
15	TRBV28	few	TRBJ2-2	TRBD2	TGTGCCAGCAGTATGGGACTAGCGGGCACCGGGGAGCTGTTTTTT	CASSMGLAGTGELFF
10	TRBV29-1	few	TRBJ1-1	TRBD1	TGCAGCGGACAGGGAGCTGAAGCTTTCTTT	CSGQGAEAFF
14	TRBV19	few	TRBJ1-1	.	TGTGCCAGTAGTTTAACCGCTCTGAACACTGAAGCTTTCTTT	CASSLTALNTEAFF
14	TRBV10-2	.	TRBJ2-7	.	TGCGCCAGCAGTGAGTCAAGGGGCTACTACGAGCAGTACTTC	CASSESRGYYEQYF
13	TRBV24-1	.	TRBJ1-5	.	TGTGCCACCGGCCAGGGTAGCGATCAGCCCCAGCATTTT	CATGQGSDQPQHF
13	TRBV12-3/TRBV12-4	.	TRBJ2-7	.	TGTGCCAGCAGTTTCAGCCAGCCCAACGAGCAGTACTTC	CASSFSQPNEQYF
12	TRBV28	.	TRBJ1-5	.	TGTGCCAGCAGCCTGATGAATCAGCCCCAGCATTTT	CASSLMNQPQHF